The 25 T cell receptor beta chains below come from one sample, sequenced in a study of blood T cell repertoires in COVID-19. Clones were sequenced by immunoSEQ multiplex PCR, and TCRdb holds only the in-frame ones, with some missing. Here the sample spans 100,000 to 110,000 clones, 90% to 95% being singletons. The sample taken for sequencing was peripheral blood. The receptors here all came from a man in his fifties with active COVID-19.

The chain recombines TRBV7-9 with TRBJ1-2, with TRBD1 matching over 11 bases. J was trimmed by 4 bases and V by 6 bases; bases with no gene match: 10. Germline CDR1 is SEHNR and CDR2 is FQNEAQ (reference sequence). This CDR3 has 16 amino acids. As DNA, the CDR3 is TGTGCCAGCAGACCTAGGACAGGGGGCTTTGGCTATGGCTACACCTTC. This gives the protein CASRPRTGGFGYGYTF. The full variable domain, its missing parts supplied by reference TRBV7-9 and TRBJ1-2, is DTGVSQNPRHKITKRGQNVTFRCDPISEHNRLYWYRQTLGQGPEFLTYFQNEAQLEKSRLLSDRFSAERPKGSFSTLEIQRTEQGDSAMYLCASRPRTGGFGYGYTFGSGTRLTVV.

This chain links TRBV5-1 with TRBJ2-2, with TRBD2 as a possible D gene (5 bases). Trimming removed 0 bases from V and 1 base from J, with 10 bases in between. Germline values: CDR1 SGHRS, CDR2 YFSETQ. This CDR3 spans 16 amino acids. The chain's CDR3 is CASSLAGLRNTGELFF. The DNA for the CDR3 is TGCGCCAGCAGCTTGGCTGGACTTAGGAACACCGGGGAGCTGTTTTTT.

A single count supports this clone. The V gene is TRBV6-5, the J gene TRBJ1-3; TRBD1 is a possible D gene (6 bases). V was trimmed by 6 bases and J by 4 bases, leaving 7 bases between them. Germline CDR1 and CDR2: MNHEY and SVGAGI. The CDR3 spans 12 residues. The DNA of the CDR3 is TGTGCCAGCAGGGGGGCGGGAAACACCATATATTTT. It encodes CASRGAGNTIYF.

The chain joins TRBV5-1 to TRBJ1-6; D possibly corresponds to TRBD1 (5 bases). The CDR3 spans 17 residues. Germline CDR1 SGHRS, CDR2 YFSETQ. V lost 1 base to trimming and J lost 5 bases, with 16 bases between them. The CDR3: CASSLFFSREDNSPLHF. The CDR3 DNA reads TGCGCCAGCAGCTTGTTTTTTAGCAGGGAAGATAATTCACCCCTCCACTTT.

This clone has more than one count but fewer than ten. V usage is TRBV4-1 and J usage is TRBJ1-2, with 9 positions matching TRBD1. Per the germline V gene, CDR1 is MGHRA and CDR2 is YSYEKL. J was trimmed by 5 bases and V by 4 bases; bases with no gene match: 2. The CDR3 contains 13 residues. CDR3 in DNA: TGCGCCAGCAGCCGGGACAGGGCGTATGGCTACACCTTC. Its translation is CASSRDRAYGYTF.

This clone turned up a few times. The chain combines TRBV30 with TRBJ1-3, with D maybe TRBD1 (5 bases). Trimming took 4 bases from V and 6 from J, leaving 19 bases between them. The CDR3 runs to 15 residues. Germline CDR1 and CDR2: GTSNPN and SVGIG (reference sequence). CDR3 coding DNA: TGTGCCTGGAACCCCGGGACTCTTGTCGCAAACACCATATATTTT. It specifies CAWNPGTLVANTIYF. The complete variable domain, with remaining parts taken from reference TRBV30 and TRBJ1-3, reads SQTIHQWPATLVQPVGSPLSLECTVEGTSNPNLYWYRQAAGRGLQLLFYSVGIGQISSEVPQNLSASRPQDRQFILSSKKLLLSDSGFYLCAWNPGTLVANTIYFGEGSWLTVV.

As for this clone: An end of the junction differs from the germline gene, which may be a read error. The gene calls are TRBV28 and TRBJ1-5, with a tentative D call TRBD1 (6 bases). Germline V lookup: CDR1 MDHEN, CDR2 SYDVKM. CDR3 length equals 18 residues. This CDR3 is CASSLYPADSYSNQPQHF. CDR3 in DNA: TGTGCCAGCAGCTTATACCCCGCGGACAGTTATAGCAATCAGCCCCAGCATTTT.

This clone was found once. The rearrangement links TRBV7-3 to TRBJ2-2; D remains unclear. From germline, CDR1 is SGHTA and CDR2 FQGTGA. The CDR3 has 15 amino acids. Trimming removed 0 bases from V and 0 bases from J, with 5 bases in between. CDR3 in amino acids: CASSLTESNTGELFF. CDR3 DNA sequence: TGTGCCAGCAGCTTAACAGAGTCGAACACCGGGGAGCTGTTTTTT.

This clone came up once. This CDR3 is CASSIAGPYGYTF. The CDR3 nucleotides read TGTGCCAGTAGTATAGCTGGGCCCTATGGCTACACCTTC. The J gene is TRBJ1-2, the V gene TRBV19, with D hard to call. The length of the CDR3 is 13 residues. V lost 1 base and J lost 4, with 7 bases in between. Per the germline V gene, CDR1 is LNHDA and CDR2 is SQIVND (reference sequence).

The rearrangement links TRBV7-3 to TRBJ2-7; perhaps TRBD2 as D (5 bases). The V gene's germline CDR1 is SGHTA and CDR2 FQGTGA. This CDR3 has 14 amino acids. Trimming took 5 bases from V and 4 from J, leaving 15 bases between them. The CDR3 reads CASSPGSNTYEQYF. The DNA of the CDR3 is TGTGCCAGCAGCCCGGGATCTAATACGTACGAGCAGTACTTC. The whole variable domain, remainder taken from reference TRBV7-3 and TRBJ2-7, is GAGVSQTPSNKVTEKGKYVELRCDPISGHTALYWYRQSLGQGPEFLIYFQGTGAADDSGLPNDRFFAVRPEGSVSTLKIQRTERGDSAVYLCASSPGSNTYEQYFGPGTRLTVT.

CDR3 coding DNA: TGCGCCAGCAGCTTGGCGACAGGGGGTCTATCCCAGACCCAGTACTTC. Protein product: CASSLATGGLSQTQYF. The genes are TRBV5-1 and TRBJ2-5; 9 nucleotides align to TRBD1. Trimming took 0 bases from V and 6 from J; bases not matched to a gene: 9. CDR3 length equals 16 residues. The germline CDR1 and CDR2 sequences are SGHRS and YFSETQ.

The rearrangement joins TRBV25-1 to TRBJ2-1; TRBD2 aligns across 10 bases. The J segment lost 5 bases and the V segment lost 7 bases, leaving 14 bases of the junction unmatched. The CDR3 has 17 residues. The germline V gene has CDR1 MGHDK and CDR2 SYGVNS. The CDR3 region has the DNA TGTGCCAGCAAGGTTTGGGCGACTAGCGGGTCTGACAATGAGCAGTTCTTC. Protein product: CASKVWATSGSDNEQFF.

This chain joins TRBV7-6 and TRBJ2-3, with D possibly being TRBD2 (6 bases). CDR3 length: 16 amino acids. Trimming removed 4 bases from V and 0 bases from J, with 14 bases in between. Germline V CDR1 and CDR2: SGHVS, FNYEAQ. This CDR3 reads CASSSQPGLSTDTQYF. CDR3 coding DNA: TGTGCCAGCAGCTCTCAACCGGGACTCAGCACAGATACGCAGTATTTT.

This chain connects TRBV7-9 to TRBJ1-2; 8 bases are a match to TRBD1. Per the germline V gene, CDR1 is SEHNR and CDR2 is FQNEAQ (reference sequence). This CDR3 has 15 amino acids. Trimming at V came to 5 bases and at J to 6 bases, leaving 11 bases not matched to a gene. The CDR3 bases are TGTGCCAGCAGCCAAAAATATACACAGGGGGATGGCTACACCTTC. Encoded protein: CASSQKYTQGDGYTF.

This chain links TRBV6-5 with TRBJ2-1, with 7 bases matching TRBD2. CDR1 and CDR2 (germline): MNHEY, SVGAGI. CDR3 length: 14 amino acids. Trimming cost V 2 bases and J 3 bases; bases outside gene matches: 1. The DNA for the CDR3 is TGTGCCAGCAGTTACGAGCGGGGCTACAATGAGCAGTTCTTC. Protein product: CASSYERGYNEQFF.

The chain carries TRBV29-1 and TRBJ1-1; D is undetermined. The V end lost 6 bases, the J end lost 6 bases, and 14 bases lay between the germline ends. This CDR3 contains 12 residues. The germline V gene has CDR1 SQVTM and CDR2 ANQGSEA. The CDR3 is CSVGIFQAEAFF. CDR3 nucleotides: TGCAGCGTCGGTATTTTCCAGGCTGAAGCTTTCTTT.

This clone has just one count. V and J are TRBV18 and TRBJ2-1, with 15 bases lining up with TRBD2. Per germline, CDR1 KGHSH and CDR2 LQKENI. Germline trimming cut 3 bases from V and 5 bases from J; bases unmatched to any gene: 8. The CDR3 covers 18 residues. The CDR3 protein is CASSPLPRTSGRDNEQFF. For the CDR3, the DNA is TGTGCCAGCTCACCTTTACCAAGGACTAGCGGGAGGGACAATGAGCAGTTCTTC.

The chain is built from TRBV27 and TRBJ2-7; tentatively, D is TRBD1 (6 bases). This CDR3 spans 13 amino acids. V was clipped by 2 bases and J by 3 bases, with 8 bases between them. CDR1 and CDR2 (germline): MNHEY, SMNVEV (reference sequence). The CDR3 DNA sequence: TGTGCCAGCAGTTTAGCACAGGGCTACGAGCAGTACGTC. It specifies CASSLAQGYEQYV.

This rearrangement joins TRBV5-1 to TRBJ2-7, with D possibly matching TRBD2 (6 bases). V was clipped by 5 bases and J by 0 bases, with 15 bases between them. Germline CDR1 SGHRS, CDR2 YFSETQ. The CDR3 consists of 15 residues. The CDR3 region is CASSWDGLSSYEQYF. The DNA of the CDR3 is TGCGCCAGCAGTTGGGACGGACTATCCTCCTACGAGCAGTACTTC.

This clone was detected only once. This chain uses TRBV7-2 with TRBJ1-1; D is unresolved. The CDR3 length is 13 residues. CDR1 and CDR2 from the germline V gene are SGHTA and FQGNSA. Trimming took 1 base from V and 7 from J, leaving 10 bases between them. In nucleotides, the CDR3 is TGTGCCAGCAGCTTAGGTCCTAGCCTTGAAGCTTTCTTT. It encodes CASSLGPSLEAFF.

This chain connects TRBV3-1 (or the pseudogene TRBV3-2) to TRBJ2-3; 10 nucleotides agree with TRBD2. This CDR3 has 16 residues. Unmatched junction bases numbered 6, after V lost 3 bases and J lost 3 bases. Germline values: CDR1 LGHDT, CDR2 YNNKEL (reference sequence). Here the CDR3 DNA reads TGTGCCAGCAGCCATGAGCGGGGGGGCCGGACAGATACGCAGTATTTT. It encodes CASSHERGGRTDTQYF.

The chain uses TRBV5-1 and TRBJ2-2; 9 positions match TRBD2. The CDR3 spans 16 residues. Germline trimming cut 1 base from V and 4 bases from J; bases unmatched to any gene: 5. Germline values: CDR1 SGHRS, CDR2 YFSETQ. CDR3 in amino acids: CASSLIAGAITGELFF. DNA for the CDR3: TGCGCCAGCAGCTTGATAGCGGGAGCAATCACCGGGGAGCTGTTTTTT.

The chain has TRBV9 and TRBJ1-4; 7 positions agree with TRBD1. In germline, CDR1 is SGDLS, CDR2 YYNGEE. CDR3 length equals 16 residues. Losses at the gene ends were 0 bases for V and 6 bases for J; bases not matched to a gene: 8. The CDR3 bases are TGTGCCAGCAGCGTAGGGACGACAGGGTTAGATGAAAAACTGTTTTTT. Residues: CASSVGTTGLDEKLFF.

The CDR3: CASSLALGTSGSSETQYF. The CDR3 DNA reads as TGTGCCAGCAGCTTAGCGTTGGGGACTAGCGGGAGTTCCGAGACCCAGTACTTC. The chain couples TRBV7-6 to TRBJ2-5; 14 bases agree with TRBD2. The CDR3 extends over 18 amino acids. Trimming took 0 bases from V and 5 from J; bases not matched to a gene: 8. In germline, CDR1 is SGHVS, CDR2 FNYEAQ.

The chain carries TRBV29-1 and TRBJ2-7, with D possibly being TRBD1 (6 bases). The CDR3 consists of 11 residues. V lost 3 bases, J lost 9 bases, and 12 bases lay in between. Germline V gene data show CDR1 as SQVTM and CDR2 as ANQGSEA. The CDR3 sequence: CSVEDGRGQYV. The CDR3 bases are TGCAGCGTTGAGGATGGCAGGGGGCAGTACGTC.